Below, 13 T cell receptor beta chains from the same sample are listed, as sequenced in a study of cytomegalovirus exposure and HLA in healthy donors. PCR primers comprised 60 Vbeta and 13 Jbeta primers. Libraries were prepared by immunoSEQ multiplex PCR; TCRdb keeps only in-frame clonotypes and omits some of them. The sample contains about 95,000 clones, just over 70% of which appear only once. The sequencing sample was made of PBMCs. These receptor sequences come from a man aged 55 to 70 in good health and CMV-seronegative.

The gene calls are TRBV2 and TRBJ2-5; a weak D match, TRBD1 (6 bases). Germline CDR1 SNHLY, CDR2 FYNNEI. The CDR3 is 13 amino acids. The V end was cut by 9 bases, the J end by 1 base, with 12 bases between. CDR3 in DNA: TGTGCCAGTGCACAGGGCCTCCAAGAGACCCAGTACTTC. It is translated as CASAQGLQETQYF.

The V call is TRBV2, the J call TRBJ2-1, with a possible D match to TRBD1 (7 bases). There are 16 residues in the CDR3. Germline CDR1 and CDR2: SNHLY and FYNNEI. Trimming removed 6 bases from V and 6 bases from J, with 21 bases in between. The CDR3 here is CASRGGEGTDRNEQFF. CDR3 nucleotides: TGTGCCAGCAGGGGGGGTGAGGGGACAGATCGCAATGAGCAGTTCTTC.

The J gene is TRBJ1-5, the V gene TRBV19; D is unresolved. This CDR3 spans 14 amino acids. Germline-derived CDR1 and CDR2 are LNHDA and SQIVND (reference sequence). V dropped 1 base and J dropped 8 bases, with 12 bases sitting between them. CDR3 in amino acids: CASSIGGVIEPQHF. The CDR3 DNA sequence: TGTGCCAGTAGTATAGGCGGAGTCATAGAGCCCCAGCATTTT. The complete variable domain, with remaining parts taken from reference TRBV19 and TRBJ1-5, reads DGGITQSPKYLFRKEGQNVTLSCEQNLNHDAMYWYRQDPGQGLRLIYYSQIVNDFQKGDIAEGYSVSREKKESFPLTVTSAQKNPTAFYLCASSIGGVIEPQHFGDGTRLSIL.

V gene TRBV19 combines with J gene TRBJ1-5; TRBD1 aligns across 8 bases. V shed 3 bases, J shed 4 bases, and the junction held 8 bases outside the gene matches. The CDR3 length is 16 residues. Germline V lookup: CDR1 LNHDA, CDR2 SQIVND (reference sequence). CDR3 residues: CASSMRGQVRNQPQHF. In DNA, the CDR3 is TGTGCCAGTAGTATGAGGGGACAGGTGAGAAATCAGCCCCAGCATTTT. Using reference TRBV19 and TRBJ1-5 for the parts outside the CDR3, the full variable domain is DGGITQSPKYLFRKEGQNVTLSCEQNLNHDAMYWYRQDPGQGLRLIYYSQIVNDFQKGDIAEGYSVSREKKESFPLTVTSAQKNPTAFYLCASSMRGQVRNQPQHFGDGTRLSIL.

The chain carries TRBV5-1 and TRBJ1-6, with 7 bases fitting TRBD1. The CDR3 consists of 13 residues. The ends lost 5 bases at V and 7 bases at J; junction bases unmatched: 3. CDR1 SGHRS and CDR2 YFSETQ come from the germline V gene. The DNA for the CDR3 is TGCGCCAGCAGAGACAGGGCAAATTCACCCCTCCACTTT. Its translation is CASRDRANSPLHF.

CDR3 nucleotide sequence: TGTGCCAGCAGTGACGACCGGGGGGGCTACAATGAGCAGTTCTTC. It codes for CASSDDRGGYNEQFF. The chain uses TRBV6-6 and TRBJ2-1; TRBD2 agrees at 8 bases. The CDR3 has 15 amino acids. The V and J ends lost 5 bases and 3 bases, in that order; junction bases with no gene match: 6. Germline V gene sequence: CDR1 MNHNY, CDR2 SVGAGI (reference sequence).

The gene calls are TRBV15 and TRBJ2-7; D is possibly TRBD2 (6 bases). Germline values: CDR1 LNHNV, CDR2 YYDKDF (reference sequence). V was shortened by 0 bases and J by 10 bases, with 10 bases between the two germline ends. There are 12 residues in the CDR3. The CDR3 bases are TGTGCCACCAGCAGAGAGGGGGGACCTCAGTACTTC. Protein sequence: CATSREGGPQYF. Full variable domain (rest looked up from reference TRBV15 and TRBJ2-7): DAMVIQNPRYQVTQFGKPVTLSCSQTLNHNVMYWYQQKSSQAPKLLFHYYDKDFNNEADTPDNFQSRRPNTSFCFLDIRSPGLGDTAMYLCATSREGGPQYFGPGTRLTVT.

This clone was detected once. CDR3 DNA: TGTGCCAGCAAGCCGGGACTAGGGCGAAATGAGCAGTTCTTC. As protein: CASKPGLGRNEQFF. The rearrangement uses TRBV9 and TRBJ2-1; TRBD2 agrees at 8 bases. Germline assignment: CDR1 SGDLS and CDR2 YYNGEE. With V trimmed by 6 bases and J by 7 bases, 9 bases remained unmatched. CDR3 length: 14 residues. Together with reference TRBV9 and TRBJ2-1, the CDR3 gives the full variable domain: DSGVTQTPKHLITATGQRVTLRCSPRSGDLSVYWYQQSLDQGLQFLIQYYNGEERAKGNILERFSAQQFPDLHSELNLSSLELGDSALYFCASKPGLGRNEQFFGPGTRLTVL.

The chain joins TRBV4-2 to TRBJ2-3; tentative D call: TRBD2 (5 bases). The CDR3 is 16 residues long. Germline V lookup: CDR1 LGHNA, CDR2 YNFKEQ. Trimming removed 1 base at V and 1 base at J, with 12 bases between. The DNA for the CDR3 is TGTGCCAGCAGCCAAGTACCAGGAGGAGGCACAGATACGCAGTATTTT. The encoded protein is CASSQVPGGGTDTQYF.

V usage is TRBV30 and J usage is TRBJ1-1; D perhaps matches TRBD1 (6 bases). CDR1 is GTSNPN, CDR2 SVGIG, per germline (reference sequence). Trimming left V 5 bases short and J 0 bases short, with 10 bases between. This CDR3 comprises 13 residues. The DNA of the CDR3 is TGTGCCTGGTCCAGGGGTATGAACACTGAAGCTTTCTTT. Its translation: CAWSRGMNTEAFF.

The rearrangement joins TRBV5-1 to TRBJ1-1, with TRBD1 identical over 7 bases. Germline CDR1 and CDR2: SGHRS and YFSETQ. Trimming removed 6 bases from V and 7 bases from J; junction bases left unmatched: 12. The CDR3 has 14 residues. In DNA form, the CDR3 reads TGCGCCAGCAAAGTGACAGGGAAAGGTAGTGAAGCTTTCTTT. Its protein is CASKVTGKGSEAFF.

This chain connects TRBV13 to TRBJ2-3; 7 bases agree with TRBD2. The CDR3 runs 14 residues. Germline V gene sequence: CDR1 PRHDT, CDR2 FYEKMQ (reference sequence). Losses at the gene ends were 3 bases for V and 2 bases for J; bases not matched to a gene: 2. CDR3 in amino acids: CASSFAGDTDTQYF. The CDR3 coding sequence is TGTGCCAGCAGCTTTGCGGGAGACACAGATACGCAGTATTTT.

The CDR3 here is CASSLLEEAVKDTQYF. The DNA for the CDR3 is TGCGCCAGCAGCTTGTTAGAGGAGGCCGTGAAAGATACGCAGTATTTT. The chain uses TRBV5-1 and TRBJ2-3, with D tentatively TRBD2 (5 bases). The germline V and J ends were trimmed by 1 base and 5 bases, with 17 bases remaining between them. Germline V gene data show CDR1 as SGHRS and CDR2 as YFSETQ. The CDR3 spans 16 residues.